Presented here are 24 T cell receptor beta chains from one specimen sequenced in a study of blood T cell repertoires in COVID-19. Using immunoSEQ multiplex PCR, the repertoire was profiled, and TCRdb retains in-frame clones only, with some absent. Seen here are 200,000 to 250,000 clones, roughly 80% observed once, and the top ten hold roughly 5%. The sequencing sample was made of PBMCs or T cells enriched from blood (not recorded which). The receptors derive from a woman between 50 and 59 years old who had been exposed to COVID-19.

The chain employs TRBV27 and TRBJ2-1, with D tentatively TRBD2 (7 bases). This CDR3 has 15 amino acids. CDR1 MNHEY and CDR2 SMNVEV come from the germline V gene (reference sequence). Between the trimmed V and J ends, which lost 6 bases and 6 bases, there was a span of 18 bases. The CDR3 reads CASRAGASKGNEQFF. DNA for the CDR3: TGTGCCAGCAGGGCGGGGGCCTCGAAAGGCAATGAGCAGTTCTTC.

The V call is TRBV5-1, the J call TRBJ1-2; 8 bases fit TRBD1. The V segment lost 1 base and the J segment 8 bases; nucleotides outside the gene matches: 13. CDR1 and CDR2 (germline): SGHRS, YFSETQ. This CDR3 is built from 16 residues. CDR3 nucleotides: TGCGCCAGCAGCTTGAACTTTGGGGACAGGTCCCGAGGCTACACCTTC. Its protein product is CASSLNFGDRSRGYTF.

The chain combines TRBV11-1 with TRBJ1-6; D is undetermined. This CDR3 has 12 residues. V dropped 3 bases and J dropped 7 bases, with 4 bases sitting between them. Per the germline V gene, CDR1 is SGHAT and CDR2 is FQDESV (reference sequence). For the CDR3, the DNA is TGTGCCAGCAGCTTCCCGAATTCACCCCTCCACTTT. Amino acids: CASSFPNSPLHF.

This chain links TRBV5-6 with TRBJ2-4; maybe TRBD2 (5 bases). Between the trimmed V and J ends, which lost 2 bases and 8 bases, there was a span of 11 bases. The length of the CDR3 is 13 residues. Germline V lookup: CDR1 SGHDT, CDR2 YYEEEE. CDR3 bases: TGTGCCAGCAGCTTAGGGCTAGCTTACATTCAGTACTTC. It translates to CASSLGLAYIQYF.

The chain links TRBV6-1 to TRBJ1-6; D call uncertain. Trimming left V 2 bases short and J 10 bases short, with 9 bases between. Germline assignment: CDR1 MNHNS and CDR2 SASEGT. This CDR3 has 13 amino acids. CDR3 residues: CASSESLSSPLHF. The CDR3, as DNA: TGTGCCAGCAGTGAATCTCTCTCCTCACCCCTCCACTTT.

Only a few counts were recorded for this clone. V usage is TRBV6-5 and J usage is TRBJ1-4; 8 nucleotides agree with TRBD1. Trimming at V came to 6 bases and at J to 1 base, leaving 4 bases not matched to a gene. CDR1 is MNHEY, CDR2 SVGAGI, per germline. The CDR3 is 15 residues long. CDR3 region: CASRDRGGTNEKLFF. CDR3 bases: TGTGCCAGCAGAGACAGGGGAGGAACTAATGAAAAACTGTTTTTT.

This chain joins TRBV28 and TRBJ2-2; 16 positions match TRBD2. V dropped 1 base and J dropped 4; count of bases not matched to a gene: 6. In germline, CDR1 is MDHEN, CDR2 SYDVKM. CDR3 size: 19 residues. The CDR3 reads CASSLFRGLAGGRTGELFF. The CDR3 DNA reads TGTGCCAGCAGTTTATTCCGGGGACTAGCGGGGGGGCGCACCGGGGAGCTGTTTTTT.

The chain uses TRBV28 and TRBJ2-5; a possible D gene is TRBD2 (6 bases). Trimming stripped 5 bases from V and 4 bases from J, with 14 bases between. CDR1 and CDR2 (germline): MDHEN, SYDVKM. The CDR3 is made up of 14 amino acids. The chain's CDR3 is CASSGGGVGETQYF. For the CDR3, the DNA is TGTGCCAGCAGTGGCGGCGGGGTGGGAGAGACCCAGTACTTC.

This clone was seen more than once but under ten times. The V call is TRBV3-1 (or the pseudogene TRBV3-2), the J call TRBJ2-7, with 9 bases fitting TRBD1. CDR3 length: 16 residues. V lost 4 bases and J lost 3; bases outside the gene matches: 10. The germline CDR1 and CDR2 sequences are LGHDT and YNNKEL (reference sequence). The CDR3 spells CASSRTNRGRVYEQYF. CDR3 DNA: TGTGCCAGCAGCCGAACTAACAGGGGGCGCGTCTACGAGCAGTACTTC.

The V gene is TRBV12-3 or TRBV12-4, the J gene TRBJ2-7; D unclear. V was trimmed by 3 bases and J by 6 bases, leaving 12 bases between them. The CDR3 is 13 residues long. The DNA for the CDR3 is TGTGCCAGCAGTTTTAATACACCCCGCGAGCAGTACTTC. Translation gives CASSFNTPREQYF.

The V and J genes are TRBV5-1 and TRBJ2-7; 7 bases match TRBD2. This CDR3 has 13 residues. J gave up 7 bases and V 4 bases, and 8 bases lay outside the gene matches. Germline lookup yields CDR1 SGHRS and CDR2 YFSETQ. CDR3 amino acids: CASSRDYLEEQYF. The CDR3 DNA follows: TGCGCCAGCAGCCGGGACTACTTGGAAGAGCAGTACTTC.

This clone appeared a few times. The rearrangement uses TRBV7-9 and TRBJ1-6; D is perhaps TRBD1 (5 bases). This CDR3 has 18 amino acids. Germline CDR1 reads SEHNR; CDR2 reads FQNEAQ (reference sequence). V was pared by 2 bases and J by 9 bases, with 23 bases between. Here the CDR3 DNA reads TGTGCCAGCAGCTTAAATTCTAACGGGGGAGGACATAGTTCACCCCTCCACTTT. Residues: CASSLNSNGGGHSSPLHF. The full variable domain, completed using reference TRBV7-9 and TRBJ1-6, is DTGVSQNPRHKITKRGQNVTFRCDPISEHNRLYWYRQTLGQGPEFLTYFQNEAQLEKSRLLSDRFSAERPKGSFSTLEIQRTEQGDSAMYLCASSLNSNGGGHSSPLHFGNGTRLTVT.

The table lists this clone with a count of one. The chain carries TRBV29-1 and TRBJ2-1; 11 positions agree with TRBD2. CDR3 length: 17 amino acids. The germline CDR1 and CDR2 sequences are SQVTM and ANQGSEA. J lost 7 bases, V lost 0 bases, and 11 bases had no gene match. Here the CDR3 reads CSVEEFQSSGGLNEQFF. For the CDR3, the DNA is TGCAGCGTTGAAGAATTCCAATCTAGCGGGGGGTTGAATGAGCAGTTCTTC.

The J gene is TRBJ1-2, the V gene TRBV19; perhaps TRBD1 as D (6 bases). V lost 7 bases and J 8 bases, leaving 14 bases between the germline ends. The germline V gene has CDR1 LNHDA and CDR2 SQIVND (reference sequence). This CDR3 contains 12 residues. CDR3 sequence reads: CASTGGSLGYTF. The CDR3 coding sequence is TGTGCCAGTACGGGGGGCTCTCTCGGCTACACCTTC.

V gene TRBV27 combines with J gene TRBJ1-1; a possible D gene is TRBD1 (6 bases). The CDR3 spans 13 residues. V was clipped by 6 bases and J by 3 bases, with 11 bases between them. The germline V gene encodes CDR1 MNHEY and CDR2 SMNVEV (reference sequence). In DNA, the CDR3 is TGTGCCAGCAGAAGACCAGGGGACACTGAAGCTTTCTTT. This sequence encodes CASRRPGDTEAFF.

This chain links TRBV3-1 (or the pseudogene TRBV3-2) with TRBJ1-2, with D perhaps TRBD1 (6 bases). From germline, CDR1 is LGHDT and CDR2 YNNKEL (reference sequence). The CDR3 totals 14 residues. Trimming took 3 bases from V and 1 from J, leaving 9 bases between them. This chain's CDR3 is CASSHGTRNYGYTF. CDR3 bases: TGTGCCAGCAGCCACGGGACACGTAACTATGGCTACACCTTC.

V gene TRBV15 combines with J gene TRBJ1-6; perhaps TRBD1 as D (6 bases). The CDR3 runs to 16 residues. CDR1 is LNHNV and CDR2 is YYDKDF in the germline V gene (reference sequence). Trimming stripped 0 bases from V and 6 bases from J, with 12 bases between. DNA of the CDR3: TGTGCCACCAGCAGAGAGTTAGGACAGCGTAATTCACCCCTCCACTTT. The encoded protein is CATSRELGQRNSPLHF.

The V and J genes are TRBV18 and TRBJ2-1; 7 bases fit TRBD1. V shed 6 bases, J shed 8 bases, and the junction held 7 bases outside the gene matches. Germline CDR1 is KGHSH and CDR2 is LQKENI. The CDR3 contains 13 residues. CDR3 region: CASSPGQRDEQFF. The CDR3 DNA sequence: TGTGCCAGCTCGCCGGGACAGAGGGATGAGCAGTTCTTC.

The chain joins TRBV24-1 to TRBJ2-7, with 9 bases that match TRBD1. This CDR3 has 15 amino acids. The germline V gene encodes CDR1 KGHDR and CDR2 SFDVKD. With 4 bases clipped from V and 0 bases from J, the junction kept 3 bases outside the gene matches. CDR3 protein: CATSEGTGTSYEQYF. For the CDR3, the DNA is TGTGCCACCAGTGAGGGGACAGGGACCTCCTACGAGCAGTACTTC.

Here the CDR3 DNA reads TGCAGCGTGAACAGGGGCAGTGGCTACACCTTC. This codes for CSVNRGSGYTF. The chain joins TRBV29-1 to TRBJ1-2, with 7 bases fitting TRBD1. The V gene end was trimmed by 6 bases and the J gene end by 7 bases; junction bases not matched to a gene: 5. This CDR3 has 11 amino acids. Germline V gene lookup returns CDR1 SQVTM and CDR2 ANQGSEA.

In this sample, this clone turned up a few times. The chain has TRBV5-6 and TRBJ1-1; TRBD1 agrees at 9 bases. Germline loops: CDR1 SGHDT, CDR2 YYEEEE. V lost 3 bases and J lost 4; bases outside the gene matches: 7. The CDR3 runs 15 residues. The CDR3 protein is CASSWTGTGTTEAFF. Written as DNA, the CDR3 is TGTGCCAGCAGCTGGACCGGGACAGGGACCACTGAAGCTTTCTTT.

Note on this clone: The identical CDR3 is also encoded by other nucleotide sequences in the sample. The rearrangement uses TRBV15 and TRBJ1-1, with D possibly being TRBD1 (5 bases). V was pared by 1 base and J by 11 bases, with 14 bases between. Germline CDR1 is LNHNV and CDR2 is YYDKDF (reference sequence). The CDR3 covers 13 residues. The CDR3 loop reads CATSRVGRGEAFF. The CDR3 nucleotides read TGTGCCACCAGCAGAGTGGGTAGGGGCGAGGCTTTCTTT.

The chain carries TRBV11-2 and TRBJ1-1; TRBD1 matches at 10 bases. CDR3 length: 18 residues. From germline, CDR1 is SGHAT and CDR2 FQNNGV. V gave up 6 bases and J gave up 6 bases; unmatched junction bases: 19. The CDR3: CASRPFGTGVRNTSEAFF. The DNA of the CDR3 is TGTGCCAGCAGGCCGTTCGGGACAGGGGTCAGGAATACGTCTGAAGCTTTCTTT.

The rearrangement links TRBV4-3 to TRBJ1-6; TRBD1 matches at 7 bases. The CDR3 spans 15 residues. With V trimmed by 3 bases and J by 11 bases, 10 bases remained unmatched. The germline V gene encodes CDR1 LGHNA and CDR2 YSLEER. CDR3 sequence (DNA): TGCGCCAGCAGCCAGAGACAGGGAGCTACGACACCCCTCCACTTT. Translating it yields CASSQRQGATTPLHF.